The rows below give T cell receptor beta chains drawn from one sample of a study of identical twins. Using its own MiXCR run on the 5' RACE reads, TCRdb lists one record per CDR3 protein. This sample has nearly 900,000 distinct CDR3 sequences, with 10% to 15% found just once. The same specimen was also included in a second study, on yellow fever vaccine responses in identical twins.

The specimen sequenced was PBMCs. These receptors all stem from a woman under 30 in good health. Each CDR3 is given with its conserved first and last residue. Each record gives: J gene, clone size, D gene, V gene, CDR3 protein, CDR3 DNA. A D gene is named only where the DNA matches it firmly. Size is omitted from some rows. Given values are once, few, many or a class for expanded clones.

TRBJ2-7 few . TRBV12-3/TRBV12-4 CASSLAREQYF TGTGCCAGCAGTTTGGCTCGCGAGCAGTACTTC
TRBJ1-5 few TRBD1 TRBV5-6 CASSLWGQGNQPQHF TGTGCCAGCAGCTTGTGGGGACAGGGTAATCAGCCCCAGCATTTT
TRBJ2-1 few . TRBV12-3/TRBV12-4 CASSLGRQIRLDEQFF TGTGCCAGCAGTTTAGGCCGGCAGATTCGCCTCGATGAGCAGTTCTTC
TRBJ1-1 . . TRBV5-5 CASSLQVLKSTEAFF TGTGCCAGCAGCTTACAGGTCCTGAAGAGCACTGAAGCTTTCTTT
TRBJ1-1 many . TRBV20-1 CSVPVAANTEAFF TGCAGTGTCCCTGTGGCGGCGAACACTGAAGCTTTCTTT
TRBJ2-2 . TRBD1 TRBV5-1 CASSLEGTGVTGELFF TGCGCCAGCAGCTTGGAGGGGACAGGCGTGACCGGGGAGCTGTTTTTT
TRBJ1-1 . TRBD1 TRBV28 CASSTRQGSGAFF TGTGCCAGCAGTACCAGACAGGGCAGTGGAGCTTTCTTT
TRBJ2-2 . . TRBV6-5 CASSYRSQSDGELFF TGTGCCAGCAGTTACAGGAGTCAGTCGGACGGGGAGCTGTTTTTT
TRBJ2-3 many . TRBV5-1 CASSLTGYTDTQYF TGCGCCAGCAGCTTGACAGGGTACACAGATACGCAGTATTTT
TRBJ2-2 . . TRBV24-1 CATWSGELFF TGTGCCACCTGGTCCGGGGAGCTGTTTTTT
TRBJ2-1 few . TRBV3-1 CASSPGSTRGYNEQFF TGTGCCAGCAGCCCCGGGTCTACACGAGGCTACAATGAGCAGTTCTTC
TRBJ2-6 few . TRBV19 CASDGRDSSSGANVLTF TGTGCCAGTGATGGACGGGACTCATCGTCTGGGGCCAACGTCCTGACTTTC
TRBJ1-1 few TRBD1 TRBV2 CASFTGEGTEAFF TGTGCCAGCTTTACAGGGGAGGGCACTGAAGCTTTCTTT
TRBJ2-2 . . TRBV12-3/TRBV12-4 CANTLGVLDTGELFF TGTGCCAATACCCTAGGGGTCTTGGACACCGGGGAGCTGTTTTTT
TRBJ1-5 many TRBD1 TRBV5-1 CASSLTGDSNQPQHF TGTGCCAGCAGCTTAACAGGGGATAGCAATCAGCCCCAGCATTTT
TRBJ2-5 . TRBD1 TRBV7-2 CASSFLTGKETQYF TGTGCCAGCAGCTTCTTGACAGGGAAAGAGACCCAGTACTTC
TRBJ1-4 few TRBD1 TRBV20-1 CSAATGTGGEKLFF TGCAGTGCTGCTACCGGGACAGGGGGTGAAAAACTGTTTTTT
TRBJ2-5 . . TRBV6-1 CASSVNYRAGETQYF TGTGCCAGCAGTGTGAACTACAGGGCCGGTGAGACCCAGTACTTC
TRBJ2-7 many . TRBV29-1 CSVGTLQYEQYF TGCAGCGTTGGGACTCTCCAGTACGAGCAGTACTTC
TRBJ2-1 many . TRBV12-3/TRBV12-4 CASSPKVEQFF TGTGCCAGCAGCCCCAAAGTGGAGCAGTTCTTC
TRBJ2-1 . TRBD1 TRBV12-5 CASGLGQGEGPYNEQFF TGTGCTAGTGGTTTGGGACAGGGGGAGGGCCCCTACAATGAGCAGTTCTTC
TRBJ2-2 few TRBD2 TRBV7-8 CASSPRTRLAGELFF TGTGCCAGCAGCCCCAGGACTAGACTGGCCGGGGAGCTGTTTTTT
TRBJ2-1 . . TRBV10-1 CASSVGSINEQFF TGCGCCAGCAGTGTTGGTAGCATAAATGAGCAGTTCTTC
TRBJ1-2 few TRBD1 TRBV10-3 CAISESTGATNYGYTF TGTGCCATCAGTGAGTCGACAGGGGCTACCAACTATGGCTACACCTTC
TRBJ1-2 many . TRBV4-1 CASSPGGTTQYGYTF TGCGCCAGCAGCCCCGGGGGGACAACCCAATACGGCTACACCTTC
TRBJ1-2 few . TRBV7-8 CASSSTAVYYGYTF TGTGCCAGCAGCTCTACAGCCGTTTACTATGGCTACACCTTC
TRBJ2-5 . . TRBV28 CASRRLGRETQYF TGTGCCAGCAGAAGACTAGGCCGAGAGACCCAGTACTTC
TRBJ2-1 . . TRBV20-1 CSSPGRADNEQFF TGCAGTTCCCCTGGACGGGCGGACAATGAGCAGTTCTTC